Included here is one TCR beta chain sequence, with context. The antigen remains unidentified. Division of CD4+ cells produced a CD45RA+ naive subset and a CD45RA-negative memory subset. The entry originates in a study of shared clonotypes between healthy human individuals. Study information: The cohort comprised a couple of women and a few men. Their ages spanned 18 to 49 years. The study's findings and limits: Estimated clonotype richness was generally higher in naive than memory subsets.

Measured with immunoSEQ multiplex PCR; TCRdb has only the in-frame clones, and not every one. The sample has about 510,000 clones; about 96% are singletons. V trimming: 2 bases; J trimming: 1 base; junction bases outside the gene matches: 10. CDR1 and CDR2 (germline): MDHEN, SYDVKM. CDR3 size: 17 residues. The V call is TRBV28, the J call TRBJ2-7, with 8 bases matching TRBD2. This receptor was taken from a woman in her twenties or thirties in good health. Sequencing input: naive CD4+ T cells sorted from blood. Described subset: CD45RA+ positively selected. As DNA, the CDR3 is TGTGCCAGCAGTTTAGGTGCGGGAGGCACCATGTCCTACGAGCAGTACTTC. Amino acid sequence: CASSLGAGGTMSYEQYF.